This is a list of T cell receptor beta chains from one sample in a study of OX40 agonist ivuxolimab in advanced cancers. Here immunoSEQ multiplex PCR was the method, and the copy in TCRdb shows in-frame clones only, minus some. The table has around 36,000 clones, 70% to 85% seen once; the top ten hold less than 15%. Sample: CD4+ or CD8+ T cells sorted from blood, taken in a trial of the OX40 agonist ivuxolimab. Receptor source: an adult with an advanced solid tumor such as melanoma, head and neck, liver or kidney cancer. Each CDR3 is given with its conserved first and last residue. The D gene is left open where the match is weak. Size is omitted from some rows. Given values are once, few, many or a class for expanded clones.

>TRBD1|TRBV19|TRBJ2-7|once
CASSQGQNSYEQYF
TGTGCCAGTAGTCAGGGACAGAACTCCTACGAGCAGTACTTC
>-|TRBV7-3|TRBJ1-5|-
CASSLGRGNSNQPQHF
TGTGCCAGCAGCTTAGGAAGGGGGAATAGCAATCAGCCCCAGCATTTT
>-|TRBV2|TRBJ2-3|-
CASSEPLLDDPTDTQYF
TGTGCCAGCAGCGAACCGCTTCTGGACGACCCGACAGATACGCAGTATTTT
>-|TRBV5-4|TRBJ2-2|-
CASSVGRTGELFF
TGTGCCAGCAGTGTGGGGCGAACCGGGGAGCTGTTTTTT
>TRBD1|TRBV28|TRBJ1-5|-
CASSSPGTGMNNQPQHF
TGTGCCAGCAGTTCCCCCGGGACAGGGATGAACAATCAGCCCCAGCATTTT
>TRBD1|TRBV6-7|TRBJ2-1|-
CASSSGGWDRGGNEQFF
TGTGCCAGCAGTTCCGGGGGGTGGGACAGGGGAGGCAATGAGCAGTTCTTC
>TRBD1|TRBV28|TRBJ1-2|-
CASSSGGGRNYGYTF
TGTGCCAGCAGTTCAGGGGGGGGACGCAACTATGGCTACACCTTC
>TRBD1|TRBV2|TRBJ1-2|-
CASSARQGLFYGYTF
TGTGCCAGCAGTGCCCGACAGGGGCTTTTCTATGGCTACACCTTC
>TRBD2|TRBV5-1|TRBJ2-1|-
CASSLASGRGNEQFF
TGCGCCAGCAGCTTGGCAAGCGGGAGGGGGAATGAGCAGTTCTTC
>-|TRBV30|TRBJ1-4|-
CAWSETSGADEKLFF
TGTGCCTGGAGTGAGACTTCTGGAGCGGATGAAAAACTGTTTTTT
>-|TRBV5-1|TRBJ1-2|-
CASSGKQNYGYTF
TGCGCCAGCAGTGGAAAACAAAACTATGGCTACACCTTC
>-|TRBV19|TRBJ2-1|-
CASERVNEQFF
TGTGCCAGTGAGAGGGTCAATGAGCAGTTCTTC
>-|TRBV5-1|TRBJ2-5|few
CASSLEGLGETQYF
TGCGCCAGCAGCTTAGAGGGTCTTGGAGAGACCCAGTACTTC
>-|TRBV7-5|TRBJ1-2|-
CASSSRGVDYGYTF
TGTGCCAGCAGCTCCCGAGGGGTGGACTATGGCTACACCTTC
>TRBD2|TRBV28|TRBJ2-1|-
CATKTGTSGLAPYNEQFF
TGTGCCACCAAGACCGGGACTAGCGGGTTGGCTCCCTACAATGAGCAGTTCTTC